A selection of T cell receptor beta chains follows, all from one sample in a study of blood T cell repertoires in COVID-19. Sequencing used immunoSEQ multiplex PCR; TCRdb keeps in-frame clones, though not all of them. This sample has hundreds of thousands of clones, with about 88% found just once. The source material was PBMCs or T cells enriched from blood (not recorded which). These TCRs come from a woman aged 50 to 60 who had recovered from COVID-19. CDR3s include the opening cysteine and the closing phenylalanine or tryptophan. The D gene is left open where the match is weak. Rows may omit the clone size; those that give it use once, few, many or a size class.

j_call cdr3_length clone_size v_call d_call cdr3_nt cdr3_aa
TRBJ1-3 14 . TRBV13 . TGTGCCTCCGGGTCCCGGGGTACACCAGGCACCATATATTTT CASGSRGTPGTIYF
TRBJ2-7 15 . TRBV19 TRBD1 TGTGCCAGACCCTGGGGATGCAGGGGGCCCTACGAGCAGTACTTC CARPWGCRGPYEQYF
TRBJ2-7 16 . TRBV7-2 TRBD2 TGTGCCAGCAGCCTAAAACTGGCGGGAGTCCTCTACGAGCAGTACTTC CASSLKLAGVLYEQYF
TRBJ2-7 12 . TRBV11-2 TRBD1 TGTGCCAGCAGCGTAGACAGGGACGAGCAGTACTTC CASSVDRDEQYF
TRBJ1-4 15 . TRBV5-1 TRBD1 TGCGCCAGCAGCCCGACAGGGGCGATGAATGAAAAACTGTTTTTT CASSPTGAMNEKLFF
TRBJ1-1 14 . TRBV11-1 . TGTGCCAGCAGCCCGCGACAGCGAAACACTGAAGCTTTCTTT CASSPRQRNTEAFF
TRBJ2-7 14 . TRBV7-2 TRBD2 TGTGCCTCACGATCGGGGGGAGGATCCCTCGAGCAGTACTTC CASRSGGGSLEQYF
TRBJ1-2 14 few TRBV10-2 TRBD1 TGCGCCAGCAGAGGACAGGGGGCTAACTATGGCTACACCTTC CASRGQGANYGYTF
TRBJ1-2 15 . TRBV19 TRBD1 TGTGCCAGTGCATCGTGGGACAGTCAAAACTATGGCTACACCTTC CASASWDSQNYGYTF
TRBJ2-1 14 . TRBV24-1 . TGTGCCACCAGTGATTTGGCGGCGTACAATGAGCAGTTCTTC CATSDLAAYNEQFF